This TCR beta chain was profiled in a study of Ad26.COV2.S vaccination and SARS-CoV-2 variants. Turning to the study itself: Ad26.COV2.S was injected intramuscularly once or twice, 56 days apart.

This sample's treatment: roughly 20 received Ad26.COV2.S at low or high dose, single or two shots; several received placebo; per-sample allocation not given. Repertoires come from day 63 after the first vaccine or placebo injection. Its platform was an Ad26 vector, and its expressed antigen was Wuhan-strain SARS-CoV-2 spike. Remarks on this clone: What it binds is not known.

The germline gives CDR1 SGHNT, CDR2 YENEEA. The CDR3 is made up of 14 amino acids. Trimming pared 1 base from V and 3 bases from J, leaving 8 bases between. The repertoire was sequenced with immunoSEQ multiplex PCR; TCRdb's copy has only in-frame clones and lacks some. The table lists more than 400,000 clones, about 90% of them singletons. Findings of the study overall: The placebo group had lower spike-specific TCR breadth than the vaccine recipients did.

V usage is TRBV11-3 and J usage is TRBJ2-3; possibly TRBD1 for D (5 bases). The source material was peripheral blood, sampled in a trial of Ad26.COV2.S vaccine versus placebo. The sequence was collected from a person aged 18 to 65 who received the Ad26.COV2.S COVID-19 vaccine or a placebo. CDR3 sequence (DNA): TGTGCCAGCAGCTTAGCAGGGAAAACAGATACGCAGTATTTT. This gives the protein CASSLAGKTDTQYF.